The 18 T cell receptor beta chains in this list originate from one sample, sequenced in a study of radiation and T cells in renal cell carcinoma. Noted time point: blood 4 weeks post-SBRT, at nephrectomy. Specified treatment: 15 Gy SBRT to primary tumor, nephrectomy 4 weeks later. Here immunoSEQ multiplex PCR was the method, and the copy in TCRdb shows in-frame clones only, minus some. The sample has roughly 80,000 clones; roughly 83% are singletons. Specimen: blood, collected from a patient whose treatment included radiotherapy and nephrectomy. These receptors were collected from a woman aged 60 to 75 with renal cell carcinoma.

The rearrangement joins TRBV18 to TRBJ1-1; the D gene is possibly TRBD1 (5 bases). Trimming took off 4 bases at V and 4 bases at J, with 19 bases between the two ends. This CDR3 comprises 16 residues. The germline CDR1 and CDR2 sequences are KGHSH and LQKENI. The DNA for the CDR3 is TGTGCCAGCTCACGACTGGGGACGGTACGAACCACTGAAGCTTTCTTT. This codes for CASSRLGTVRTTEAFF. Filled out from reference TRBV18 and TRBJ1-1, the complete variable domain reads NAGVMQNPRHLVRRRGQEARLRCSPMKGHSHVYWYRQLPEEGLKFMVYLQKENIIDESGMPKERFSAEFPKEGPSILRIQQVVRGDSAAYFCASSRLGTVRTTEAFFGQGTRLTVV.

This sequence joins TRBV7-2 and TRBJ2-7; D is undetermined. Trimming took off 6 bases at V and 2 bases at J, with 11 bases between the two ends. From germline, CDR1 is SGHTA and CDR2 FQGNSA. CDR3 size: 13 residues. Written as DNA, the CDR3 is TGTGCCAGCAGAATAGACCCTCCCTACGAGCAGTACTTC. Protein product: CASRIDPPYEQYF.

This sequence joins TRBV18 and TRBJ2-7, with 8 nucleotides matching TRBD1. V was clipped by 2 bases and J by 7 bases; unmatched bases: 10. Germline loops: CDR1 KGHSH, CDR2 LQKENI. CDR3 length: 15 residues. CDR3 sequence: CASSPMGQELSEQYF. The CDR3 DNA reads TGTGCCAGCTCACCAATGGGACAGGAACTTAGTGAGCAGTACTTC.

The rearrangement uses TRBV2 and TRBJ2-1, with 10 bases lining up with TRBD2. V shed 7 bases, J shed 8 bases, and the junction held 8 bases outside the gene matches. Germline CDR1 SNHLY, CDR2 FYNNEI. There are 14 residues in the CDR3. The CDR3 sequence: CASIFLAGDDEQFF. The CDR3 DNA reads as TGTGCCAGCATCTTTCTAGCGGGGGATGATGAGCAGTTCTTC.

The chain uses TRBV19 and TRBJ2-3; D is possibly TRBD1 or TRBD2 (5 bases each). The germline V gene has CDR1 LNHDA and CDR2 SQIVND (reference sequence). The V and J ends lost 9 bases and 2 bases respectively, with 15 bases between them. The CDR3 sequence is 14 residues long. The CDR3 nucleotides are TGTGCCAGCACCCACCGAGGGGTCACAGATACGCAGTATTTT. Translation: CASTHRGVTDTQYF.

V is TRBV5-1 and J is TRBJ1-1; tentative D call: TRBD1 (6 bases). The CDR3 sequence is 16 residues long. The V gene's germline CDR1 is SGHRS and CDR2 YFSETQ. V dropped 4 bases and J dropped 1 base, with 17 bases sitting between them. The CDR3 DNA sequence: TGCGCCAGCAGCCGTAGAAGCGAGGGGGGGAACACTGAAGCTTTCTTT. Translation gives CASSRRSEGGNTEAFF.

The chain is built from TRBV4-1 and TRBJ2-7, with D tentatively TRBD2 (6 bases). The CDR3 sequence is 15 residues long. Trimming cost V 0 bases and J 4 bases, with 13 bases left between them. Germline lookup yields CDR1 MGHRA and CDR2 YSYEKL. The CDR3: CASSQDLGTAYEQYF. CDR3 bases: TGCGCCAGCAGCCAAGATCTCGGGACTGCGTACGAGCAGTACTTC.

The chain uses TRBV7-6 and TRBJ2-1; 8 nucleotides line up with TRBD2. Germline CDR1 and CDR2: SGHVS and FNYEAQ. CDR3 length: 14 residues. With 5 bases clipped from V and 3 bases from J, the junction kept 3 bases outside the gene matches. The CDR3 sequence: CASSPSGGYNEQFF. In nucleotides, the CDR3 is TGTGCCAGCAGCCCAAGCGGGGGCTACAATGAGCAGTTCTTC.

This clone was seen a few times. In nucleotides, the CDR3 is TGTGCCAGCAGTGGACAGGTCCGAGTTGAAGCTTTCTTT. It encodes CASSGQVRVEAFF. This chain uses TRBV6-1 with TRBJ1-1; maybe TRBD1 (6 bases). The CDR3 totals 13 residues. The germline V and J ends were trimmed by 4 bases and 7 bases, with 13 bases remaining between them. The germline CDR1 and CDR2 sequences are MNHNS and SASEGT.

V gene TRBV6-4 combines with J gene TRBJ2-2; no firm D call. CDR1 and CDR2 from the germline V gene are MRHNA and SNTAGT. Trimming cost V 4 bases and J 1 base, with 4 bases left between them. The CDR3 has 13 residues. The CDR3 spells CASSGQNTGELFF. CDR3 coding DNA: TGTGCCAGCAGTGGACAGAACACCGGGGAGCTGTTTTTT.

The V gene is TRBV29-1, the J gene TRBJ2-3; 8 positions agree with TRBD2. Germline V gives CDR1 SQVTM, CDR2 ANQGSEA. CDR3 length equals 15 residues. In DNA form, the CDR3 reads TGCAGTTCTATTGGGGGGCGGGAGGGCACAGATACGCAGTATTTT. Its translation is CSSIGGREGTDTQYF.

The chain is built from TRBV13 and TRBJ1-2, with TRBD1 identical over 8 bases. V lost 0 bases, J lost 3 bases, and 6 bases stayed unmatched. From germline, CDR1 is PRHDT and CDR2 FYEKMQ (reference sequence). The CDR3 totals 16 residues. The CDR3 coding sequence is TGTGCCAGCAGCTTAGGTGGACAGGGCGGATACTATGGCTACACCTTC. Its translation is CASSLGGQGGYYGYTF.

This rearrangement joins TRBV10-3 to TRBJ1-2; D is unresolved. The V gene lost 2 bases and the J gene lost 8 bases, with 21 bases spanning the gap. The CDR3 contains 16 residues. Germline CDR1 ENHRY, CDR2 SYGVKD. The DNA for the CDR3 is TGTGCCATCAGTGAGCACCCCCGGGAACAGTCGGAAGGCTACACCTTC. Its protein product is CAISEHPREQSEGYTF.

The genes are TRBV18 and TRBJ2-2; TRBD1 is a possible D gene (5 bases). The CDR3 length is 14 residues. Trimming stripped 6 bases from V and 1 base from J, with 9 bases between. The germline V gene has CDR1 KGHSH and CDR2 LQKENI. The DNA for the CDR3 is TGTGCCAGCTCGCCCACAGGGAACACCGGGGAGCTGTTTTTT. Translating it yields CASSPTGNTGELFF.

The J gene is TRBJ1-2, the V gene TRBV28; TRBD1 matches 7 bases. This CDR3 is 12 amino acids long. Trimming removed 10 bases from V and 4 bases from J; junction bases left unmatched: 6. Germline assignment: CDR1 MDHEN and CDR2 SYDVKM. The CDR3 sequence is CATRTGSYGYTF. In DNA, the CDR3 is TGTGCCACCAGGACAGGTTCCTATGGCTACACCTTC.

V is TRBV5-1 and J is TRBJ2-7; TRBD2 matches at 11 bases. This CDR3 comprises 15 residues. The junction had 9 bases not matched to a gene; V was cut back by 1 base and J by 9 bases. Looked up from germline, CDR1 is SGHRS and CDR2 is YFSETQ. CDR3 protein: CASSLKTSGSPRQYF. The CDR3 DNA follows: TGCGCCAGCAGCTTGAAAACTAGCGGGAGCCCAAGGCAGTACTTC.

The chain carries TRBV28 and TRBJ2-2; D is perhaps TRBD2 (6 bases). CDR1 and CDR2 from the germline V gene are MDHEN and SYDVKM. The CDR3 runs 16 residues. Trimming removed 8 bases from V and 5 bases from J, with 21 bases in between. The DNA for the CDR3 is TGTGCCAGCGGGCTTCTTGGGGGGATGGGAACCGGGGAGCTGTTTTTT. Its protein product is CASGLLGGMGTGELFF. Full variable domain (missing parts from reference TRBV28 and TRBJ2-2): DVKVTQSSRYLVKRTGEKVFLECVQDMDHENMFWYRQDPGLGLRLIYFSYDVKMKEKGDIPEGYSVSREKKERFSLILESASTNQTSMYLCASGLLGGMGTGELFFGEGSRLTVL.

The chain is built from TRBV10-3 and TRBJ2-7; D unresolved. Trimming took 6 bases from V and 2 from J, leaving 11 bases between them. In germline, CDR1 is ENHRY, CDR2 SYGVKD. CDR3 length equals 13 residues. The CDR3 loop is CAISVDRAYEQYF. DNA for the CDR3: TGTGCCATCAGCGTAGATAGGGCCTACGAGCAGTACTTC.